The rows below give T cell receptor beta chains drawn from one sample of a study of early T cells in non-severe SARS-CoV-2 infection. A single record per CDR3 protein comes from TCRdb applying MiXCR to the 5' RACE reads. The sample consists of 26,000 or so distinct CDR3 sequences, 4.5% to 7% of them appearing once. Input material: whole blood. All receptors come from an adult who was a healthcare worker with PCR-confirmed SARS-CoV-2 infection or an uninfected control (not recorded which). Each CDR3 is given with its conserved first and last residue. The order of the fields is clone size, D gene, J gene, V gene, CDR3 DNA, CDR3 protein. A D gene is named only where the DNA matches it firmly. The size of a clone is reported for some rows only, either as once, few or many, or as a class for expanded clones.

many NA TRBJ1-5 TRBV5-1 TGCGCCAGCAGCTTGTTGGGCAGGGGTGATCAGCCCCAGCATTTT CASSLLGRGDQPQHF
NA TRBD2 TRBJ2-2 TRBV29-1 TGCAGCGTTGAGGCAGCGGGGGCCCCCACCGGGGAGCTGTTTTTT CSVEAAGAPTGELFF
few TRBD2 TRBJ2-1 TRBV18 TGTGCCAGCTCACCCCGACTAGCGGGGGGGCAAAATGAGCAGTTCTTC CASSPRLAGGQNEQFF
many NA TRBJ1-1 TRBV12-5 TGTGCTAGTGGTTCTCCTGACAGGAACACTGAAGCTTTCTTT CASGSPDRNTEAFF
many NA TRBJ2-3 TRBV6-1 TGTGCCAGCACAGCCACAAGAGATACGCAGTATTTT CASTATRDTQYF
NA TRBD1 TRBJ2-7 TRBV14 TGTGCCAGCAGCGCCGGGACAGGGAAATACGAGCAGTACTTC CASSAGTGKYEQYF
NA NA TRBJ1-1 TRBV27 TGTGCCAGCAGTATTCCGGGGGCAGTGGCTGAAGCTTTCTTT CASSIPGAVAEAFF
NA TRBD1 TRBJ2-7 TRBV11-2 TGTGCCAGCAGCGCCGGGGGACAGGGGAGCTACGAGCAGTACTTC CASSAGGQGSYEQYF
many TRBD1 TRBJ1-5 TRBV7-2 TGTGCCAGCAGCACCACAGGGGACAGGTACCAGCCCCAGCATTTT CASSTTGDRYQPQHF
many NA TRBJ1-5 TRBV6-5 TGTGCCAGCAGTTCACAGGCCCGTAATCAGCCCCAGCATTTT CASSSQARNQPQHF
few TRBD1 TRBJ2-2 TRBV27 TGTGCCAGCAGTTTAAACGGACAGGCCGGGGAGCTGTTTTTT CASSLNGQAGELFF
NA TRBD1 TRBJ1-6 TRBV7-2 TGTGCCAGCAGCTTATGGGACAGGGTAGTTGGAAATTCACCCCTCCACTTT CASSLWDRVVGNSPLHF
NA NA TRBJ1-1 TRBV7-9 TGTGCCAGCAGCTTAAGGCAGACCAACACTGAAGCTTTCTTT CASSLRQTNTEAFF
many NA TRBJ2-7 TRBV19 TGTGCCAGTAGTATCAGAGACGAGCAGTACTTC CASSIRDEQYF
many TRBD1 TRBJ2-6 TRBV5-1 TGCGCCAGCAGCTTGACGTACAGGGGGCAGTCTGGGGCCAACGTCCTGACTTTC CASSLTYRGQSGANVLTF
few NA TRBJ2-2 TRBV12-3/TRBV12-4 TGTGCCAGCAGTTCCACCAGACGGTTAACCGGGGAGCTGTTTTTT CASSSTRRLTGELFF
NA NA TRBJ2-1 TRBV7-3 TGTGCCAGCAGCTATAGTTTAAGCTCCTACAATGAGCAGTTCTTC CASSYSLSSYNEQFF
many TRBD1 TRBJ1-5 TRBV6-1 TGTGCCAGCAGTGAAGCGGGACAGGCGACTCAGCCCCAGCATTTT CASSEAGQATQPQHF
many TRBD1 TRBJ2-4 TRBV7-8 TGTGCCAGCAGCGTCGACAGGGGAAACATTCAGTACTTC CASSVDRGNIQYF
many NA TRBJ2-3 TRBV7-9 TGTGCCAGCAGCTTTCGGGAGTCCCCAGATACGCAGTATTTT CASSFRESPDTQYF
many NA TRBJ2-5 TRBV20-1 TGCAGTGTGCGCACTCAGTACTTC CSVRTQYF
few TRBD1 TRBJ1-6 TRBV7-2 TGTGCCAGCAGTCCCAGGGGGTCACCCCTCCACTTT CASSPRGSPLHF
many NA TRBJ2-7 TRBV18 TGTGCCAGCTCACCACCTAGCGCTTACGAGCAGTACTTC CASSPPSAYEQYF
NA NA TRBJ1-5 TRBV24-1 TGTGCCACCAGCTCCGGGACATCGGGTCAGCCCCAGCATTTT CATSSGTSGQPQHF
many NA TRBJ1-1 TRBV20-1 TGCAGTCCACATAATACAGGGCGGACTGAAGCTTTCTTT CSPHNTGRTEAFF
NA TRBD2 TRBJ2-7 TRBV6-1 TGTGCCAGCAGTGAAGTCCAGGGAGGGGTAGGGGAGCAGTACTTC CASSEVQGGVGEQYF
medium-sized NA TRBJ1-2 TRBV7-9 TGTGCCAGCAGCTCAGGGGTTGACTACTATGGCTACACCTTC CASSSGVDYYGYTF
many NA TRBJ2-2 TRBV12-3/TRBV12-4 TGTGCCAGCAGTGGCAGGGAGAACACCGGGGAGCTGTTTTTT CASSGRENTGELFF
many TRBD1 TRBJ2-7 TRBV12-3/TRBV12-4 TGTGCCAGCAGTTTTTGGACAGGAACCTACGAGCAGTACTTC CASSFWTGTYEQYF
NA TRBD1 TRBJ2-7 TRBV27 TGTGCCAGCAGTTCCGCCCCGGGACAGGGGACCTACGAGCAGTACTTC CASSSAPGQGTYEQYF
few NA TRBJ1-5 TRBV5-8 TGTGCCAGCAGCTTGGAGAGGATCGAGCCCCAGCATTTT CASSLERIEPQHF
many NA TRBJ2-6 TRBV18 TGTGCCAGCTCACCATTGGCGGAAGGCTCTGGGGCCAACGTCCTGACTTTC CASSPLAEGSGANVLTF
many NA TRBJ1-2 TRBV7-8 TGTGCCAGCAGCTTCGACAGCCAATATGGCTACACCTTC CASSFDSQYGYTF
many NA TRBJ2-4 TRBV11-3 TGTGCCAGCAGCTTAGACGGCGGGAAAAGTGGCATTCAGTACTTC CASSLDGGKSGIQYF
many NA TRBJ2-3 TRBV11-2 TGTGCCAGCAGCCCCCAGCAAGGCGGGTCCGGGGTCGGGACGCAGTATTTT CASSPQQGGSGVGTQYF
NA NA TRBJ2-7 TRBV18 TGTGCCAGCTCATCTAAGGGGTACGAGCAGTACTTC CASSSKGYEQYF
many NA TRBJ1-2 TRBV7-9 TGTGCCAGCAGCTTGGACACCTATGGCTACACCTTC CASSLDTYGYTF
medium-sized TRBD1 TRBJ2-1 TRBV5-1 TGCGCCAGCAGCTTGGGTACCGGGACAGCCTACAATGAGCAGTTCTTC CASSLGTGTAYNEQFF
few TRBD1 TRBJ1-6 TRBV7-8 TGTGCCAGCAGCCTGCCAGGGGGCTCACCCCTCCACTTT CASSLPGGSPLHF
few NA TRBJ2-3 TRBV6-2/TRBV6-3 TGTGCCAGCAGTCGGGACGGAATCCAAGATACGCAGTATTTT CASSRDGIQDTQYF
NA NA TRBJ1-1 TRBV28 TGTGCCATCCGCGGGGTGGACTTTGGAAACACTGAAGCTTTCTTT CAIRGVDFGNTEAFF